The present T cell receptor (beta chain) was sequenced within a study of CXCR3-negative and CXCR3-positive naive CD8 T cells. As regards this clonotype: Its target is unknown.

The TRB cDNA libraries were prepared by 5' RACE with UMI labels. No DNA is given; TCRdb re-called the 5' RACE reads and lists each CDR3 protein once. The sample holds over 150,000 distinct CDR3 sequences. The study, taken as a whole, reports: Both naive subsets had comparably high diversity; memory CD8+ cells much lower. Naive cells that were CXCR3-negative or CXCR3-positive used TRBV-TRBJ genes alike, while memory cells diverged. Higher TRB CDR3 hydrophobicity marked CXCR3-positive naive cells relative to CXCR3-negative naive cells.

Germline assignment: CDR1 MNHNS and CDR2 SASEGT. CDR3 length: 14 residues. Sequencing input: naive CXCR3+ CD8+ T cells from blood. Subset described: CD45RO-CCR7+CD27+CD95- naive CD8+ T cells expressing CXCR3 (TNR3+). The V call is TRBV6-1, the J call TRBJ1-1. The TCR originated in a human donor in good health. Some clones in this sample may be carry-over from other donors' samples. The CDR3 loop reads CASSVGMELTEAFF.